The present T cell receptor beta chain was sequenced within a study of OX40 agonist ivuxolimab in advanced cancers. Using immunoSEQ multiplex PCR, the repertoire was profiled, and TCRdb retains in-frame clones only, with some absent. The repertoire holds some 60,000 clones, with roughly 80% as singletons. V was pared by 0 bases and J by 0 bases, with 8 bases between. CDR1 is SGHNT, CDR2 YENEEA, per germline. The CDR3 runs to 15 residues. The sequence was collected from an adult with an advanced solid tumor such as melanoma, head and neck, liver or kidney cancer. Sequenced material: CD4+ or CD8+ T cells sorted from blood, taken in a trial of the OX40 agonist ivuxolimab. The chain couples TRBV11-3 to TRBJ1-1; D gene uncertain. The CDR3 nucleotides read TGTGCCAGCAGCTTAGATAGGCCCCTGAACACTGAAGCTTTCTTT. Translation: CASSLDRPLNTEAFF.